Listed below are T cell receptor beta chains from one sample, sequenced in a study of synovial regulatory T cells in juvenile arthritis. TCRdb keeps only in-frame clones here, not all; method: immunoSEQ multiplex PCR. The listing contains approximately 7,100 clones. Sequencing was done on a sample of Treg cells from blood. The receptors derive from a donor under 30 with juvenile idiopathic arthritis. Both conserved end residues are part of each CDR3. Clone size is stated in some rows and not others, as once, few, many or a class when expanded.

J: TRBJ1-4; size: .; V: TRBV28; CDR3: CASSLPDNEKLFF
J: TRBJ2-1; size: .; V: TRBV6-1; CDR3: CASSERRLLFF
J: TRBJ2-3; size: .; V: TRBV7-3; CDR3: CASSLTVTANTDTQYF
J: TRBJ1-1; size: .; V: TRBV6-6; CDR3: CASSLTGGALNTEAFF
J: TRBJ1-4; size: .; V: TRBV19; CDR3: CASSMGGTVSTNEKLFF
J: TRBJ2-3; size: .; V: TRBV10-3; CDR3: CAINTHRGQVDTQYF
J: TRBJ2-7; size: .; V: TRBV7-8; CDR3: CASSFYGLSYEQYF
J: TRBJ2-3; size: .; V: TRBV5-4; CDR3: CASSQDWSTDTQYF
J: TRBJ1-4; size: .; V: TRBV5-6; CDR3: CASSSRGTGPHEKLFF
J: TRBJ1-2; size: .; V: TRBV5-4; CDR3: CASSFTPIWGSNYGYTF
J: TRBJ2-7; size: .; V: TRBV10-2; CDR3: CASSPGTSGSYEQYF
J: TRBJ1-2; size: .; V: TRBV5-1; CDR3: CASKQGASGYTF
J: TRBJ1-1; size: .; V: TRBV18; CDR3: CASSRLGAHTEAFF
J: TRBJ1-1; size: .; V: TRBV7-9; CDR3: CASSLNRWAANTEAFF
J: TRBJ2-1; size: .; V: TRBV28; CDR3: CASSFTTGTGALKAVF
J: TRBJ1-2; size: .; V: TRBV4-3; CDR3: CASSQDLGRNYGYTF
J: TRBJ2-7; size: .; V: TRBV12-2; CDR3: CASRPHPGQGLYF
J: TRBJ1-1; size: .; V: TRBV5-4; CDR3: CASTSRDSPNTEAFF
J: TRBJ1-5; size: medium-sized; V: TRBV2; CDR3: CASSADPVLDQPQHF
J: TRBJ1-1; size: .; V: TRBV7-9; CDR3: CASSRTVENTEAFF
J: TRBJ2-2; size: .; V: TRBV7-8; CDR3: CASRADGTTGELFF
J: TRBJ2-7; size: .; V: TRBV5-1; CDR3: CASSLEGGHGSEQYF
J: TRBJ1-1; size: .; V: TRBV10-3; CDR3: CAISEYDSTEAFF
J: TRBJ2-5; size: .; V: TRBV2; CDR3: CASSNRGWTQYF
J: TRBJ2-5; size: .; V: TRBV19; CDR3: CASTADSPPYEQYF
J: TRBJ2-3; size: .; V: TRBV18; CDR3: CASSPLAAGVGTQYF
J: TRBJ1-4; size: .; V: TRBV5-1; CDR3: CASSPPDTTNEKLFF
J: TRBJ2-7; size: .; V: TRBV19; CDR3: CASSPMGDPPEQYF
J: TRBJ2-3; size: .; V: TRBV21-1; CDR3: CASSQRLAGGIDTQYF
J: TRBJ2-1; size: .; V: TRBV19; CDR3: CASSIISRDRFEQFF
J: TRBJ2-1; size: .; V: TRBV12-5; CDR3: CASGSFYEQFF
J: TRBJ1-2; size: .; V: TRBV5-5; CDR3: CASSLAGRSTGYTF
J: TRBJ2-3; size: .; V: TRBV18; CDR3: CASSNRGTDTQYF
J: TRBJ2-3; size: medium-sized; V: TRBV7-3; CDR3: CASSLGGGRDTQYF
J: TRBJ2-1; size: .; V: TRBV7-2; CDR3: CASSPGVGKRAQFF
J: TRBJ2-3; size: .; V: TRBV7-8; CDR3: CASSLIITDTQYF
J: TRBJ1-1; size: .; V: TRBV5-4; CDR3: CASSLGDRFAEAFF
J: TRBJ2-3; size: .; V: TRBV27; CDR3: CASSFSDTQYF
J: TRBJ2-3; size: .; V: TRBV27; CDR3: CASSSSSLTFMEGFPDTQYF
J: TRBJ1-5; size: .; V: TRBV27; CDR3: CASSFTGYQPQHF
J: TRBJ1-2; size: .; V: TRBV19; CDR3: CASNGWEHYGYTF
J: TRBJ2-4; size: .; V: TRBV5-5; CDR3: CASSLSGGNIQYF
J: TRBJ1-2; size: .; V: TRBV28; CDR3: CASISGGASGYGYTF
J: TRBJ2-1; size: .; V: TRBV5-6; CDR3: CASSLGQVAIEQFF
J: TRBJ2-3; size: .; V: TRBV28; CDR3: CASSLGRGRTDTQYF
J: TRBJ2-2; size: .; V: TRBV15; CDR3: CATSRDLSAGELFF
J: TRBJ1-2; size: .; V: TRBV19; CDR3: CASSTGQVWLGGYTF
J: TRBJ2-3; size: .; V: TRBV28; CDR3: CASSFPQTWGESTDTQYF
J: TRBJ2-1; size: .; V: TRBV5-1; CDR3: CASSLQGSSYNEQFF
J: TRBJ2-6; size: .; V: TRBV7-2; CDR3: CATTPSGANVLTF
J: TRBJ2-5; size: .; V: TRBV6-7; CDR3: CASFSGPKKGTQYF
J: TRBJ2-2; size: .; V: TRBV7-9; CDR3: CASSLSGLAGSRPSGELFF
J: TRBJ2-7; size: .; V: TRBV6-1; CDR3: CASTHIYEQYF
J: TRBJ2-5; size: .; V: TRBV2; CDR3: CASNIEGRAVETQYF
J: TRBJ2-7; size: .; V: TRBV4-3; CDR3: CASSQRSSGYEQYF
J: TRBJ1-1; size: .; V: TRBV29-1; CDR3: CSVHRGGDTEAFF
J: TRBJ2-3; size: medium-sized; V: TRBV7-3; CDR3: CASSPEGHTDTQYF
J: TRBJ1-4; size: .; V: TRBV28; CDR3: CASSFEGTEKLFF
J: TRBJ1-1; size: .; V: TRBV4-3; CDR3: CASSQDAGGTEAFF